This TCR beta chain came from a study of T-cell memory formation after mild COVID-19 listed by TCRdb under 2021. With respect to the entire study: TCR sequence clusters from the two donors were found to be largely donor specific. Longitudinal TCRalpha and TCRbeta repertoire sequencing tracked T-cell clones expanding and contracting after mild COVID-19 in two donors. Two young, previously healthy adult volunteers, one female and one male, were included in the cohort. Overall study results and their limits: Only two mild cases were covered by the study, and larger cohorts that include severe cases with pre-infection samples were considered necessary. Contracting CD4+ clones turned up mainly in the CM and EM memory subsets, whereas EMRA was where CD8+ clones were enriched. SARS-CoV-2 specificity of the second-wave clones peaking on day 37 was not confirmed. Balanced CD4/CD8 phenotypes were observed for clones contracting from day 15 to 85, whereas a bias towards CD4+ was observed for a second wave of clones expanding from day 15 to 37. The detection of some responding clones in pre-infection memory suggests that pre-existing cross-reactive memory T cells joined the SARS-CoV-2 response.

The CDR3 sequence holds 15 residues, the cysteine and phenylalanine included. Only CDR3 DNA is held: 45 bases, read in frame from base 1. CDR1 is given as SGHRS and CDR2 as YFSETQ, both from the germline V gene. Here V drops 2 bases and J drops 5 bases, and the junction holds 5 bases not matched to any gene. Ficoll-Paque density gradient centrifugation was used to isolate PBMCs. This clonotype has just a few counts. Its antigen is still unknown. Base qualities are not provided; no much larger clone lies one nucleotide away. Sequencing took place on an Illumina NovaSeq 6000. TCRalpha and TCRbeta cDNA libraries were constructed by 5'RACE with constant-segment primers, with sample barcodes and unique molecular identifiers being introduced. Trizol reagent was used to extract RNA from every sample. Amplification of the libraries took two PCR steps, and the second step added a second sample barcode plus Illumina TruSeq adapters. The libraries were sequenced on an Illumina NovaSeq using 2 x 150 bp paired-end reads. Under the source paper's analysis protocol: The reads were demultiplexed and collapsed into UMI-guided consensus sequences using migec v1.2.7. With mixcr v2.1.11, UMI consensuses were aligned to TRA and TRB V and J templates and assembled into clonotypes. A clonotype was counted as expanded or contracted only if both edgeR and NoisET called the change significant, with noise models trained on biological replicates. For edgeR calls, a false discovery rate-adjusted p below 0.01 and a log2 fold-change threshold of 1 were applied. As an exploratory analysis of dynamics, max-normalized trajectories of the 1000 most abundant clonotypes were examined by PCA with hierarchical clustering. Separately sequenced CD4+ and CD8+ repertoires were used to assign a CD4 or CD8 phenotype to each responding clone. The public reads were run again by TCRdb, first through fastp at Q25 and then through MiXCR, and only productive beta chains were kept. Rows are combined by CDR3 protein, so each entry shows the most common genes and DNA. None of the V and J calls come from the authors' own analysis; TCRdb made them. The sample contains 200,000 to 250,000 distinct CDR3 sequences, 8% to 10% of them found a single time. The ten largest clones add up to 22% of the sample.

This TCR was sampled from a man between 18 and 29 years old who had mild COVID-19 (a few samples of this study predate the infection). The sample titles of this study are shuffled in the database, so cell type and time point are left out; the donor was told from shared clones. The chain uses TRBV5-1 and TRBJ2-1; TRBD2 agrees with 9 junctional bases. Sequencing was done on a sample of PBMCs or a T cell subset sorted from them (not recorded which). The DNA is TGCGCCAGCAGCTTTAGCGGGGGACCCAACAATGAGCAGTTCTTC. Its protein reads: CASSFSGGPNNEQFF.